Below, 30 T cell receptor beta chains from the same sample are listed, as sequenced in a study of T cells in Graves' hyperthyroidism and ophthalmopathy. TCR beta CDR3 sequences were amplified from RNA transcripts. In the first-round RT-PCR of the TCR CDR3, the HTBI primer set was used. One entry per CDR3 protein, called by TCRdb with MiXCR from the multiplex PCR reads. The table includes more than 350,000 distinct CDR3 sequences, roughly 14% detected once. Sequencing was performed on blood. The receptors stem from a woman aged 25 to 45 with Graves' ophthalmopathy.

As regards this clonotype: This could be a read error, since a much larger clone is one nucleotide away. The J gene is TRBJ2-3, the V gene TRBV12-3 or TRBV12-4; unclear D gene. The CDR3 extends over 14 amino acids. This chain's CDR3 is CANSFYGPTDTQYF. CDR3 sequence (DNA): TGTGCCAACAGTTTTTATGGTCCCACAGATACGCAGTATTTT.

This clonotype was detected ten times or more. The chain is built from TRBV7-6 and TRBJ2-1; 9 bases are shared with TRBD2. The CDR3 length is 15 residues. V dropped 0 bases and J dropped 9; count of bases not matched to a gene: 6. Germline loops: CDR1 SGHVS, CDR2 FNYEAQ. In nucleotides, the CDR3 is TGTGCCAGCAGCTTAGCGCGTCAACTAGCGGGTGAGCAGTTCTTC. This gives the protein CASSLARQLAGEQFF.

Ten or more counts support this clonotype. The chain has TRBV3-1 and TRBJ1-2, with D tentatively TRBD1 (6 bases). The CDR3 consists of 14 residues. CDR1 is LGHDT, CDR2 YNNKEL, per germline (reference sequence). Trimming removed 1 base at V and 2 bases at J, with 8 bases between. CDR3 in DNA: TGTGCCAGCAGCCAAGTTCAGGGGAACTATGGCTACACCTTC. Translated: CASSQVQGNYGYTF.

This clonotype was counted many times. The chain uses TRBV20-1 and TRBJ2-5; the D is unclear. The CDR3 runs 10 residues. Germline assignment: CDR1 DFQATT and CDR2 SNEGSKA (reference sequence). Deletions cut 6 bases from V and 5 bases from J, with 7 bases between. The CDR3: CSAARETQYF. In DNA, the CDR3 is TGCAGTGCAGCACGGGAGACCCAGTACTTC.

The V call is TRBV7-8, the J call TRBJ1-6, with D perhaps TRBD1 (5 bases). The CDR3 contains 18 residues. Germline CDR1 is SGHVS and CDR2 is FQNEAQ. V lost 5 bases to trimming and J lost 9 bases, with 26 bases between them. CDR3 nucleotide sequence: TGTGCCAGCAGCATCAGAGGTAGTCAGGGTTCCTCCCTTTCACCCCTCCACTTT. Translated: CASSIRGSQGSSLSPLHF. Looking up the rest from reference TRBV7-8 and TRBJ1-6 gives the full variable domain: GAGVSQSPRYKVAKRGQDVALRCDPISGHVSLFWYQQALGQGPEFLTYFQNEAQLDKSGLPSDRFFAERPEGSVSTLKIQRTQQEDSAVYLCASSIRGSQGSSLSPLHFGNGTRLTVT.

This clonotype was seen repeatedly, ten times or more. The V call is TRBV30, the J call TRBJ1-5; maybe TRBD1 (6 bases). Between the trimmed V and J ends, which lost 1 base and 0 bases, there was a span of 10 bases. The CDR3 is 15 amino acids. CDR1 is GTSNPN, CDR2 SVGIG, per germline (reference sequence). DNA of the CDR3: TGTGCCTGGAGTGCACAGGGCTATAGCAATCAGCCCCAGCATTTT. Residues: CAWSAQGYSNQPQHF.

This clonotype was found a few times. A much larger clone lies one base from this, so it may be a read error. The rearrangement links TRBV7-3 to TRBJ1-1, with D perhaps matching TRBD1 (6 bases). CDR3 length equals 15 residues. Germline V CDR1 and CDR2: SGHTA, FQGTGA. The CDR3 is CASSLGGIMNTGAFF. Here the CDR3 DNA reads TGTGCCAGCAGCTTAGGGGGCATAATGAACACTGGAGCTTTCTTT.

This clonotype was observed many times. V gene TRBV6-1 combines with J gene TRBJ1-1; D is uncertain. The germline gives CDR1 MNHNS, CDR2 SASEGT. V dropped 4 bases and J dropped 7 bases, with 13 bases sitting between them. The CDR3 runs to 13 residues. The CDR3 bases are TGTGCCAGCAGTGGGACTCCCGGGCGTGAAGCTTTCTTT. Amino acid sequence: CASSGTPGREAFF.

The chain carries TRBV20-1 and TRBJ2-3; 12 bases are shared with TRBD2. The CDR3 totals 19 residues. After removal of 2 bases from V and 2 bases from J, the junction contained 14 bases not matched to a gene. Germline CDR1 DFQATT, CDR2 SNEGSKA (reference sequence). The CDR3 DNA reads TGCAGTGCTAGAAAAACCGGGACTAGCGGGTCAGGCCCCACAGATACGCAGTATTTT. Translating it yields CSARKTGTSGSGPTDTQYF.

This clonotype was picked up a small number of times. The chain joins TRBV20-1 to TRBJ2-7, with 10 bases fitting TRBD2. V dropped 1 base and J dropped 2; count of bases not matched to a gene: 5. CDR3 length: 15 amino acids. Germline loops: CDR1 DFQATT, CDR2 SNEGSKA (reference sequence). This CDR3 is CSARGLAGAPYEQYF. The CDR3 DNA is TGCAGTGCTAGAGGCCTAGCGGGGGCCCCCTACGAGCAGTACTTC.

Note on this clonotype: This sequence may be a read error, since a much larger clone differs from it by one base. The CDR3 is CASSLIGGGNSEQFF. The CDR3 bases are TGTGCCAGCAGCTTAATCGGGGGGGGCAACAGTGAGCAGTTCTTC. The chain couples TRBV7-3 to TRBJ2-1; 8 bases match TRBD2. CDR1 and CDR2 (germline): SGHTA, FQGTGA. The junction had 8 bases not matched to a gene; V was cut back by 1 base and J by 9 bases. This CDR3 spans 15 amino acids.

This clonotype was counted at least ten times. The chain has TRBV20-1 and TRBJ2-3; D gene uncertain. Germline CDR1 and CDR2: DFQATT and SNEGSKA (reference sequence). Deletions cut 3 bases from V and 1 base from J, with 8 bases between. CDR3 length equals 13 residues. The CDR3 is CSARGIGTDTQYF. The CDR3 bases are TGCAGTGCTAGGGGGATTGGCACAGATACGCAGTATTTT.

The sample holds many counts of this clonotype. The J gene is TRBJ2-1, the V gene TRBV28, with 9 bases identical to TRBD1. The CDR3 sequence is 13 residues long. Per the germline V gene, CDR1 is MDHEN and CDR2 is SYDVKM. Germline trimming cut 8 bases from V and 6 bases from J; bases unmatched to any gene: 5. This CDR3 reads CASGTGIGNEQFF. For the CDR3, the DNA is TGTGCCAGCGGGACAGGGATAGGCAATGAGCAGTTCTTC.

The chain combines TRBV28 with TRBJ1-4; TRBD1 is a possible D gene (6 bases). Per germline, CDR1 MDHEN and CDR2 SYDVKM. The CDR3 totals 18 residues. Trimming left V 4 bases short and J 3 bases short, with 21 bases between. In nucleotides, the CDR3 is TGTGCCAGCAGTTCGCCTCGGGGGGGCCGTGTCGCTAATGAAAAACTGTTTTTT. Protein: CASSSPRGGRVANEKLFF.

This clonotype was seen ten or more times. This chain joins TRBV28 and TRBJ1-4; D is perhaps TRBD1 (5 bases). Germline V CDR1 and CDR2: MDHEN, SYDVKM. CDR3 length: 13 residues. The V end lost 6 bases, the J end lost 7 bases, and 12 bases lay between the germline ends. CDR3 DNA sequence: TGTGCCAGCAGAGACGGGGGAGGTGAAAAACTGTTTTTT. Translation: CASRDGGGEKLFF.

In this sample, this clonotype turned up many times. The chain joins TRBV7-2 to TRBJ2-1; D possibly uses TRBD1 or TRBD2 (5 bases each). The germline CDR1 and CDR2 sequences are SGHTA and FQGNSA. Trimming removed 5 bases at V and 8 bases at J, with 10 bases between. This CDR3 contains 12 residues. The CDR3 DNA sequence: TGTGCCAGCAGCCCTCTGGGGGATGAGCAGTTCTTC. It specifies CASSPLGDEQFF.

This clonotype was recorded a few times. V and J are TRBV20-1 and TRBJ2-5; TRBD1 matches at 8 bases. V lost 0 bases, J lost 7 bases, and 7 bases stayed unmatched. CDR1 is DFQATT, CDR2 SNEGSKA, per germline (reference sequence). The CDR3 runs 14 residues. In DNA, the CDR3 is TGCAGTGCTAGAGATTCACAGGGGGGAGGGACCCAGTACTTC. This codes for CSARDSQGGGTQYF.

This clonotype was recorded at least ten times. The rearrangement joins TRBV18 to TRBJ1-2; D gene ambiguous. The CDR3 has 14 residues. Germline CDR1 is KGHSH and CDR2 is LQKENI. Trimming shortened V by 4 bases and J by 5 bases, and 14 bases separated the two germline ends. CDR3 region: CASSHEARNYGYTF. In DNA, the CDR3 is TGTGCCAGCTCACACGAAGCGCGGAATTATGGCTACACCTTC.

The rearrangement joins TRBV27 to TRBJ2-7; 7 nucleotides agree with TRBD2. Germline V gene sequence: CDR1 MNHEY, CDR2 SMNVEV (reference sequence). CDR3 size: 15 residues. J gave up 2 bases and V 6 bases, and 10 bases lay outside the gene matches. The CDR3, as DNA: TGTGCCAGCAGCCTGGGTTTGCGGGAGACCTACGAGCAGTACTTC. Translation: CASSLGLRETYEQYF.

The V gene is TRBV28, the J gene TRBJ2-1, with TRBD2 identical over 16 bases. The V segment lost 6 bases and the J segment 5 bases; nucleotides outside the gene matches: 16. Germline CDR1 MDHEN, CDR2 SYDVKM. This CDR3 region has 20 residues. The CDR3 DNA follows: TGTGCCAGCAGCTGGGACCCGGGACTAGCGGGGGGGCTCTACGACAATGAGCAGTTCTTC. It encodes CASSWDPGLAGGLYDNEQFF.

This clonotype was observed many times. This chain connects TRBV6-1 to TRBJ2-5; no reliable D call. Germline V gene sequence: CDR1 MNHNS, CDR2 SASEGT. The CDR3 is made up of 14 amino acids. Trimming cost V 5 bases and J 4 bases, with 14 bases left between them. CDR3 in DNA: TGTGCCAGCAGTAGTTTAACACAGCGAGAGACCCAGTACTTC. Translated: CASSSLTQRETQYF.

At least ten counts were recorded for this clonotype. The CDR3 region has the DNA TGCGCCAGTGACTGGGGGAACTACAATGAGCAGTTCTTC. This translates into CASDWGNYNEQFF. The chain has TRBV5-1 and TRBJ2-1; tentatively, D is TRBD1 or TRBD2 (5 bases each). Germline loops: CDR1 SGHRS, CDR2 YFSETQ. V was cut by 8 bases and J by 3 bases, with 12 bases left in between. This CDR3 has 13 amino acids.

The CDR3 sequence is CASTIDGTGGAGQYF. In nucleotides, the CDR3 is TGTGCCAGCACCATCGACGGGACAGGGGGCGCGGGTCAGTACTTC. This sequence joins TRBV28 and TRBJ2-5; the match to TRBD1 covers 12 bases. Trimming removed 7 bases from V and 11 bases from J; junction bases left unmatched: 14. The germline gives CDR1 MDHEN, CDR2 SYDVKM. The CDR3 consists of 15 residues. Using reference TRBV28 and TRBJ2-5 for the parts outside the CDR3, the full variable domain is DVKVTQSSRYLVKRTGEKVFLECVQDMDHENMFWYRQDPGLGLRLIYFSYDVKMKEKGDIPEGYSVSREKKERFSLILESASTNQTSMYLCASTIDGTGGAGQYFGPGTRLLVL.

There are many counts of this clonotype. This chain uses TRBV24-1 with TRBJ2-3; TRBD2 might be the D (6 bases). CDR1 is KGHDR and CDR2 is SFDVKD in the germline V gene. The CDR3 length is 15 residues. V was pared by 2 bases and J by 3 bases, with 11 bases between. CDR3 protein: CATSDSGEVTDTQYF. Written as DNA, the CDR3 is TGTGCCACCAGTGATTCCGGGGAGGTTACAGATACGCAGTATTTT.

This clonotype was counted a few times. The V call is TRBV7-6, the J call TRBJ1-2, with D maybe TRBD1 (6 bases). The CDR3 extends over 15 amino acids. Looked up from germline, CDR1 is SGHVS and CDR2 is FNYEAQ. Trimming shortened V by 4 bases and J by 3 bases, and 15 bases separated the two germline ends. CDR3 residues: CASSSRLGGDYGYTF. CDR3 DNA sequence: TGTGCCAGCAGCTCCCGGTTAGGGGGTGACTATGGCTACACCTTC.

This clonotype has a handful of counts. The V and J genes are TRBV7-3 and TRBJ1-6; D is uncertain. The CDR3 covers 14 residues. Germline CDR1 SGHTA, CDR2 FQGTGA. The V end lost 2 bases, the J end lost 13 bases, and 15 bases lay between the germline ends. Here the CDR3 reads CASSLGAGARPLHF. The CDR3 DNA sequence: TGTGCCAGCAGCTTAGGTGCAGGCGCCCGGCCCCTCCACTTT. Looking up the rest from reference TRBV7-3 and TRBJ1-6 gives the full variable domain: GAGVSQTPSNKVTEKGKYVELRCDPISGHTALYWYRQSLGQGPEFLIYFQGTGAADDSGLPNDRFFAVRPEGSVSTLKIQRTERGDSAVYLCASSLGAGARPLHFGNGTRLTVT.

In its sample, this clonotype was seen many times. This chain links TRBV27 with TRBJ1-5, with 8 bases fitting TRBD1. The germline CDR1 and CDR2 sequences are MNHEY and SMNVEV (reference sequence). The CDR3 is 14 amino acids. With 7 bases clipped from V and 7 bases from J, the junction kept 9 bases outside the gene matches. CDR3 loop: CASKWSGTGQPQHF. CDR3 sequence (DNA): TGTGCCAGCAAATGGTCTGGGACAGGACAGCCCCAGCATTTT.

Only a few counts were recorded for this clonotype. The chain links TRBV20-1 to TRBJ2-3, with TRBD2 matching over 11 bases. Germline V CDR1 and CDR2: DFQATT, SNEGSKA (reference sequence). This CDR3 has 14 residues. V dropped 3 bases and J dropped 10; count of bases not matched to a gene: 9. In DNA, the CDR3 is TGCAGTGCTAGTTATTTAGCGGGGGGGATCGCGCAGTATTTT. This gives the protein CSASYLAGGIAQYF.

This clonotype has at least ten counts. The chain has TRBV10-2 and TRBJ2-1, with TRBD2 matching over 8 bases. This CDR3 comprises 15 residues. The J segment lost 0 bases and the V segment lost 9 bases, leaving 7 bases of the junction unmatched. Germline V gene lookup returns CDR1 WSHSY and CDR2 SAAADI. The CDR3 sequence: CASVAGKSSYNEQFF. The CDR3 DNA reads as TGCGCCAGTGTAGCGGGAAAGAGCTCCTACAATGAGCAGTTCTTC.

This clonotype was detected ten times or more. This rearrangement joins TRBV20-1 to TRBJ2-5; TRBD1 or TRBD2 may be the D gene (7 bases each). Trimming took off 3 bases at V and 1 base at J, with 15 bases between the two ends. The CDR3 contains 15 residues. From germline, CDR1 is DFQATT and CDR2 SNEGSKA (reference sequence). CDR3 loop: CSASRQGGVQETQYF. CDR3 coding DNA: TGCAGTGCTAGCAGACAGGGAGGGGTCCAAGAGACCCAGTACTTC.